These 21 T cell receptor beta chains share one sample of origin, sequenced in a study of regulatory T cells in long-lasting Graves disease. Time point described: persistent/refractory GD, antithyroid drugs over 5 years with positive TRAb. Making the TCR library involved RNA that had been extracted from PBMCs. Arm-PCR of CDR3 regions and iRepertoire HTBI primers were the basis on which TCR beta libraries were built. TCRdb re-called the multiplex PCR reads through MiXCR, storing one row per CDR3 protein. The sample has more than 650,000 distinct CDR3 sequences; approximately 31% are singletons. The sample was peripheral blood mononuclear cells (PBMCs), taken when the disease was refractory, from a patient treated with antithyroid drugs. These receptors were taken from a female donor with Graves disease.

V gene TRBV24-1 combines with J gene TRBJ2-2, with 7 bases fitting TRBD2. Germline V gives CDR1 KGHDR, CDR2 SFDVKD. This CDR3 region has 14 residues. V shed 9 bases and J 1 base; nucleotides not matched to a gene: 4. CDR3: CATSSSGNTGELFF. The CDR3 DNA reads TGTGCCACCTCTTCTAGCGGGAACACCGGGGAGCTGTTTTTT.

This chain uses TRBV6-1 with TRBJ1-5; no definite D call. With 7 bases removed from V and 0 bases from J, the gap between germline ends came to 10 bases. The germline V gene has CDR1 MNHNS and CDR2 SASEGT. This CDR3 contains 14 residues. CDR3 coding DNA: TGTGCCAGCACCGAAATTTATAGCAATCAGCCCCAGCATTTT. The encoded protein is CASTEIYSNQPQHF.

This clonotype appeared many times. The chain combines TRBV2 with TRBJ1-2; D not certain. Trimming left V 6 bases short and J 7 bases short, with 21 bases between. There are 15 residues in the CDR3. The germline V gene has CDR1 SNHLY and CDR2 FYNNEI. The CDR3 DNA reads TGTGCCAGCAGGGGAAGTTTCTGGGCTGAAAGTGGCTACACCTTC. Translating gives CASRGSFWAESGYTF.

The J gene is TRBJ2-5, the V gene TRBV20-1; maybe TRBD2 (5 bases). Deletions cut 6 bases from V and 0 bases from J, with 11 bases between. In germline, CDR1 is DFQATT, CDR2 SNEGSKA (reference sequence). The CDR3 length is 13 residues. CDR3 DNA sequence: TGCAGTGCAACGGGAACCAACCAAGAGACCCAGTACTTC. Residues: CSATGTNQETQYF.

The chain is built from TRBV28 and TRBJ1-5; D is unresolved. The CDR3 sequence is 15 residues long. The ends were cut back, 7 bases at V and 0 bases at J, with 13 bases in the middle. Germline V gene sequence: CDR1 MDHEN, CDR2 SYDVKM. CDR3 residues: CASKIQRGSNQPQHF. The DNA of the CDR3 is TGTGCCAGCAAGATACAGCGGGGTAGCAATCAGCCCCAGCATTTT.

The table lists this clonotype with a count of one. V and J are TRBV20-1 and TRBJ1-5, with D tentatively TRBD1 (5 bases). V lost 3 bases to trimming and J lost 3 bases, with 12 bases between them. This CDR3 spans 14 amino acids. Germline V gene sequence: CDR1 DFQATT, CDR2 SNEGSKA (reference sequence). CDR3 in amino acids: CSASPRTLNQPQHF. Written as DNA, the CDR3 is TGCAGTGCTAGTCCCCGGACACTCAATCAGCCCCAGCATTTT.

A few counts support this clonotype. V is TRBV28 and J is TRBJ1-2; no clear D. CDR3 length: 11 amino acids. The germline V gene has CDR1 MDHEN and CDR2 SYDVKM. The CDR3 coding sequence is TGTGCTACGGCGGCCCCGTATGGCTACACCTTC. This encodes CATAAPYGYTF.

This clonotype turned up a few times. The chain uses TRBV20-1 and TRBJ2-7, with D uncertain. The CDR3 spans 13 residues. Germline V gives CDR1 DFQATT, CDR2 SNEGSKA (reference sequence). Deletions cut 3 bases from V and 7 bases from J, with 16 bases between. CDR3 DNA: TGCAGTGCTAGCCCTGGACCGTTTCCGGAGCAGTACTTC. Protein sequence: CSASPGPFPEQYF.

The chain employs TRBV14 and TRBJ1-2; tentative D call: TRBD1 (6 bases). The CDR3 runs 13 residues. From germline, CDR1 is SGHDN and CDR2 FVKESK. The V and J ends lost 0 bases and 14 bases respectively, with 16 bases between them. Written as DNA, the CDR3 is TGTGCCAGCAGCCAAGAGACAGGCCCGCTTCGTACCTTC. As protein: CASSQETGPLRTF.

The genes are TRBV15 and TRBJ1-2, with 7 positions matching TRBD1. The CDR3 totals 14 residues. Germline-derived CDR1 and CDR2 are LNHNV and YYDKDF (reference sequence). V gave up 1 base and J gave up 6 bases; unmatched junction bases: 5. The chain's CDR3 is CATSRGRGRDGYTF. In DNA, the CDR3 is TGTGCCACCAGCAGAGGAAGGGGGCGGGATGGCTACACCTTC.

There are a few counts of this clonotype. The V gene is TRBV20-1, the J gene TRBJ1-5; no firm D call. V lost 3 bases and J 2 bases, leaving 14 bases between the germline ends. Per the germline V gene, CDR1 is DFQATT and CDR2 is SNEGSKA (reference sequence). This CDR3 comprises 15 residues. CDR3 protein: CSARTGNYGNQPQHF. CDR3 coding DNA: TGCAGTGCTAGGACGGGGAACTACGGCAATCAGCCCCAGCATTTT.

This chain joins TRBV6-5 and TRBJ1-2; tentative D call: TRBD1 (6 bases). Germline values: CDR1 MNHEY, CDR2 SVGAGI. The CDR3 totals 14 residues. V was pared by 0 bases and J by 4 bases, with 9 bases between. CDR3 sequence (DNA): TGTGCCAGCAGTTACTCTACAGGGATCTATGGCTACACCTTC. Protein sequence: CASSYSTGIYGYTF.

In its sample, this clonotype was seen a few times. V gene TRBV19 combines with J gene TRBJ1-1; D call uncertain. This CDR3 spans 12 amino acids. Per the germline V gene, CDR1 is LNHDA and CDR2 is SQIVND (reference sequence). V was trimmed by 9 bases and J by 7 bases, leaving 15 bases between them. The CDR3 reads CASLMRRGEAFF. CDR3 bases: TGTGCCAGCCTAATGAGACGGGGTGAAGCTTTCTTT.

This clonotype was picked up many times. The chain couples TRBV28 to TRBJ1-4; D uncertain. Germline V gives CDR1 MDHEN, CDR2 SYDVKM. V was pared by 4 bases and J by 1 base, with 7 bases between. This CDR3 contains 14 residues. Here the CDR3 DNA reads TGTGCCAGCAGTTCGGGAGGAACTAATGAAAAACTGTTTTTT. Translating it yields CASSSGGTNEKLFF.

This rearrangement joins TRBV19 to TRBJ1-1, with a tentative D call TRBD1 (6 bases). In germline, CDR1 is LNHDA, CDR2 SQIVND (reference sequence). V lost 7 bases and J lost 1, with 13 bases in between. This CDR3 region has 14 residues. The CDR3 DNA reads as TGTGCCAGTATAGGGCAGGGGAAGAACACTGAAGCTTTCTTT. Translating it yields CASIGQGKNTEAFF.

The CDR3 DNA reads TGTGCCAGCACACTTTCTACGAGAACCGGGGAGCTGTTTTTT. This gives the protein CASTLSTRTGELFF. The chain links TRBV27 to TRBJ2-2; D gene ambiguous. The V gene lost 7 bases and the J gene lost 5 bases, with 14 bases spanning the gap. CDR3 length: 14 residues. CDR1 MNHEY and CDR2 SMNVEV come from the germline V gene (reference sequence).

This clonotype was seen a handful of times. This sequence joins TRBV29-1 and TRBJ1-1, with TRBD1 matching over 7 bases. Germline CDR1 is SQVTM and CDR2 is ANQGSEA. V shed 4 bases and J 5 bases; nucleotides not matched to a gene: 7. CDR3 length equals 13 residues. In DNA, the CDR3 is TGCAGCGTTGTGACAGGGCTGGGAACTGAAGCTTTCTTT. This codes for CSVVTGLGTEAFF.

The table lists this clonotype with many counts. The genes are TRBV28 and TRBJ1-2, with 7 bases identical to TRBD1. The CDR3 is 13 amino acids. Trimming cost V 3 bases and J 5 bases; bases outside gene matches: 3. Germline CDR1 and CDR2: MDHEN and SYDVKM. The CDR3 DNA follows: TGTGCCAGCAGTTTCGGCAGGGGGTATGGCTACACCTTC. It specifies CASSFGRGYGYTF.

The rearrangement uses TRBV15 and TRBJ1-3, with TRBD1 matching 7 bases. The V and J ends lost 1 base and 4 bases, in that order; junction bases with no gene match: 1. CDR3 length equals 14 residues. Germline V gives CDR1 LNHNV, CDR2 YYDKDF (reference sequence). The CDR3 DNA follows: TGTGCCACCAGCAGAGGACAGGGAGGAAACACCATATATTTT. Amino acids: CATSRGQGGNTIYF.

This clonotype was counted between two and nine times. The chain carries TRBV9 and TRBJ1-2; 8 positions agree with TRBD1. CDR1 and CDR2 (germline): SGDLS, YYNGEE. The V segment lost 2 bases and the J segment 3 bases; nucleotides outside the gene matches: 3. This CDR3 contains 14 residues. This CDR3 reads CASSVTGEDYGYTF. CDR3 coding DNA: TGTGCCAGCAGCGTGACAGGGGAGGACTATGGCTACACCTTC.

The chain recombines TRBV7-9 with TRBJ1-1; TRBD1 might be the D (5 bases). V gave up 4 bases and J gave up 6 bases, with 15 bases separating them. The CDR3 runs to 14 residues. The germline V gene has CDR1 SEHNR and CDR2 FQNEAQ (reference sequence). The CDR3 DNA reads as TGTGCCAGCAGCTCGGACATCATCCAGCCTGAAGCTTTCTTT. It yields the protein CASSSDIIQPEAFF.